These 19 T cell receptor beta chains came from one sample sequenced in a study of beta chain features in type 1 diabetes. Expressed TCRB transcripts were sequenced because the isolated RNA had all been reverse transcribed beforehand. Clones were sequenced by immunoSEQ multiplex PCR, and TCRdb holds only the in-frame ones, with some missing. The sample carries roughly 170,000 clones, about 12% recorded once. The sample comprised central memory CD4+ T cells from blood. Every receptor here comes from a young woman in good health.

The rearrangement links TRBV10-3 to TRBJ2-1; 8 bases agree with TRBD2. The CDR3 consists of 13 residues. V lost 3 bases and J lost 8; bases outside the gene matches: 3. Germline V gene sequence: CDR1 ENHRY, CDR2 SYGVKD. This chain's CDR3 is CAISDKLADEQFF. Here the CDR3 DNA reads TGTGCCATCAGTGACAAACTAGCGGATGAGCAGTTCTTC.

Only a few counts were recorded for this clone. The gene calls are TRBV7-2 and TRBJ2-2, with 10 bases that match TRBD1. The germline gives CDR1 SGHTA, CDR2 FQGNSA. The CDR3 loop spans 15 amino acids. Trimming took 1 base from V and 6 from J; bases not matched to a gene: 2. For the CDR3, the DNA is TGTGCCAGCAGCTTAGGGGACAGGGGCCCCGGGGAGCTGTTTTTT. Its protein is CASSLGDRGPGELFF.

This clone was found a few times. J is TRBJ2-1 and V is TRBV7-3; the match to TRBD2 covers 7 bases. The CDR3 consists of 14 residues. Trimming cost V 3 bases and J 9 bases; bases outside gene matches: 8. Germline-derived CDR1 and CDR2 are SGHTA and FQGTGA. CDR3 amino acids: CASSFAGVSGEQFF. As DNA, the CDR3 is TGTGCCAGCAGCTTTGCGGGAGTTTCGGGTGAGCAGTTCTTC.

This sequence joins TRBV9 and TRBJ1-2; TRBD1 is a possible D gene (6 bases). V dropped 4 bases and J dropped 4 bases, with 11 bases sitting between them. The CDR3 length is 13 residues. Germline CDR1 and CDR2: SGDLS and YYNGEE. The CDR3 region has the DNA TGTGCCAGCAGCTCGGACAGATTCTATGGCTACACCTTC. The encoded protein is CASSSDRFYGYTF. Based on the CDR3 plus reference TRBV9 and TRBJ1-2, the full variable domain is DSGVTQTPKHLITATGQRVTLRCSPRSGDLSVYWYQQSLDQGLQFLIQYYNGEERAKGNILERFSAQQFPDLHSELNLSSLELGDSALYFCASSSDRFYGYTFGSGTRLTVV.

This CDR3 reads CASSHPSGRAPDNSGANVLTF. CDR3 coding DNA: TGCGCCAGCAGCCACCCTAGCGGGAGGGCCCCCGACAACTCTGGGGCCAACGTCCTGACTTTC. This sequence joins TRBV4-1 and TRBJ2-6, with TRBD2 matching 12 bases. Germline assignment: CDR1 MGHRA and CDR2 YSYEKL. This CDR3 comprises 21 residues. With V trimmed by 3 bases and J by 0 bases, 12 bases remained unmatched.

The CDR3 DNA follows: TGTGCCAGCAGCTTAGATATCCCTCAGGGGACAGATACGCAGTATTTT. Protein product: CASSLDIPQGTDTQYF. V and J are TRBV11-2 and TRBJ2-3, with a weak D call TRBD1 (6 bases). The V end lost 0 bases, the J end lost 3 bases, and 13 bases lay between the germline ends. The germline gives CDR1 SGHAT, CDR2 FQNNGV. The length of the CDR3 is 16 residues.

The rearrangement links TRBV30 to TRBJ2-7, with 7 bases fitting TRBD2. Looked up from germline, CDR1 is GTSNPN and CDR2 is SVGIG (reference sequence). The CDR3 contains 14 residues. Trimming at V came to 0 bases and at J to 5 bases, leaving 7 bases not matched to a gene. The CDR3 nucleotides read TGTGCCTGGAGTGTAGGCGGGGGTTTCCACGAGCAGTACTTC. This codes for CAWSVGGGFHEQYF.

The V gene is TRBV7-2, the J gene TRBJ1-2; 9 bases are a match to TRBD1. Per the germline V gene, CDR1 is SGHTA and CDR2 is FQGNSA. The CDR3 is 14 residues long. Trimming took 4 bases from V and 8 from J; bases not matched to a gene: 8. The CDR3 DNA follows: TGTGCCAGCAGCTCGGTACAGGGGGCGGGAGGCTACACCTTC. This encodes CASSSVQGAGGYTF. Full variable domain (remainder filled in from reference TRBV7-2 and TRBJ1-2): GAGVSQSPSNKVTEKGKDVELRCDPISGHTALYWYRQSLGQGLEFLIYFQGNSAPDKSGLPSDRFSAERTGGSVSTLTIQRTQQEDSAVYLCASSSVQGAGGYTFGSGTRLTVV.

This clone was seen ten or more times. This rearrangement joins TRBV19 to TRBJ2-6, with D tentatively TRBD1 (5 bases). The CDR3 has 15 residues. The V gene's germline CDR1 is LNHDA and CDR2 SQIVND (reference sequence). V was clipped by 5 bases and J by 2 bases, with 10 bases between them. CDR3 coding DNA: TGTGCCAGTAGTGGTCAGGGAACTGGGGCCAACGTCCTGACTTTC. As protein: CASSGQGTGANVLTF. Looking up the rest from reference TRBV19 and TRBJ2-6 gives the full variable domain: DGGITQSPKYLFRKEGQNVTLSCEQNLNHDAMYWYRQDPGQGLRLIYYSQIVNDFQKGDIAEGYSVSREKKESFPLTVTSAQKNPTAFYLCASSGQGTGANVLTFGAGSRLTVL.

This clone has a handful of counts. The CDR3 here is CAISESAGVSRVNTEAFF. CDR3 DNA: TGTGCCATCAGTGAGTCGGCAGGGGTATCTCGAGTGAACACTGAAGCTTTCTTT. The chain combines TRBV10-3 with TRBJ1-1; possible D gene TRBD1, 6 bases. Germline loops: CDR1 ENHRY, CDR2 SYGVKD. CDR3 size: 18 residues. V dropped 0 bases and J dropped 0 bases, with 17 bases sitting between them.

This sequence joins TRBV7-9 and TRBJ1-2; TRBD1 matches at 7 bases. J lost 6 bases, V lost 7 bases, and 5 bases had no gene match. CDR1 and CDR2 (germline): SEHNR, FQNEAQ (reference sequence). This CDR3 region has 12 residues. The chain's CDR3 is CASIRQGHGYTF. The CDR3 DNA reads TGTGCCAGCATCCGACAGGGTCATGGCTACACCTTC.

DNA for the CDR3: TGTGCCAGCAGTCTCGCCCGGGACAGGGGACGGTACGAGCAGTACTTC. Encoded protein: CASSLARDRGRYEQYF. The rearrangement uses TRBV27 and TRBJ2-7; 10 bases are a match to TRBD1. The CDR3 is 16 residues long. Germline values: CDR1 MNHEY, CDR2 SMNVEV (reference sequence). Unmatched junction bases numbered 11, after V lost 5 bases and J lost 4 bases.

The rearrangement uses TRBV9 and TRBJ2-3; 7 bases fit TRBD2. With V trimmed by 3 bases and J by 4 bases, 5 bases remained unmatched. Per germline, CDR1 SGDLS and CDR2 YYNGEE. The CDR3 is made up of 14 amino acids. For the CDR3, the DNA is TGTGCCAGCAGCGCCCCTGGACTAGCAGATACGCAGTATTTT. This encodes CASSAPGLADTQYF.

A few counts support this clone. This chain joins TRBV28 and TRBJ1-3; no reliable D call. Germline V gene data show CDR1 as MDHEN and CDR2 as SYDVKM. The CDR3 is 11 residues long. V dropped 5 bases and J dropped 8 bases, with 7 bases sitting between them. The CDR3 DNA is TGTGCCAGCAGTCACCGGTACACCATATATTTT. The encoded protein is CASSHRYTIYF.

The rearrangement uses TRBV18 and TRBJ1-1; 7 bases align to TRBD1. CDR1 KGHSH and CDR2 LQKENI come from the germline V gene. Trimming cost V 6 bases and J 2 bases; bases outside gene matches: 3. There are 13 residues in the CDR3. The CDR3 region is CASSGDSNTEAFF. The CDR3 nucleotides read TGTGCCAGCTCCGGGGACAGCAACACTGAAGCTTTCTTT.

The J gene is TRBJ2-3, the V gene TRBV5-6; 8 positions match TRBD2. Germline V CDR1 and CDR2: SGHDT, YYEEEE. Trimming removed 5 bases from V and 0 bases from J; junction bases left unmatched: 14. This CDR3 spans 18 amino acids. CDR3 nucleotide sequence: TGTGCCAGCAGTCCAGGATATCAACTAGCGGCTAGCACAGATACGCAGTATTTT. This codes for CASSPGYQLAASTDTQYF.

This clone was counted many times. The rearrangement links TRBV7-9 to TRBJ1-1; 8 bases align to TRBD1. This CDR3 contains 16 residues. The germline gives CDR1 SEHNR, CDR2 FQNEAQ (reference sequence). J was trimmed by 0 bases and V by 5 bases; bases with no gene match: 8. The CDR3 sequence: CASSPGQGLMNTEAFF. DNA for the CDR3: TGTGCCAGCAGCCCTGGACAGGGCCTTATGAACACTGAAGCTTTCTTT.

The genes are TRBV7-3 and TRBJ2-1; TRBD1 might be the D (5 bases). The CDR3 has 16 residues. The V end was cut by 8 bases, the J end by 3 bases, with 20 bases between. Germline CDR1 and CDR2: SGHTA and FQGTGA. Here the CDR3 reads CASRPPTGAYYNEQFF. CDR3 coding DNA: TGTGCCAGCCGACCCCCCACTGGGGCGTACTACAATGAGCAGTTCTTC.

The CDR3: CSVEDLLSYTF. CDR3 DNA sequence: TGCAGCGTTGAAGACCTTTTATCCTACACCTTC. The rearrangement links TRBV29-1 to TRBJ1-2; D call uncertain. The V end was cut by 0 bases, the J end by 10 bases, with 9 bases between. CDR3 length: 11 residues. The germline gives CDR1 SQVTM, CDR2 ANQGSEA.